Listed below are T cell receptor beta chains from one sample, sequenced in a study of blood T cells in healthy people across ages. TCRdb re-analysed the 5' RACE reads in MiXCR, keeping a single row per CDR3 protein. Of approximately 2,000,000 distinct CDR3 sequences detected, roughly two fifths appear once; the ten largest clones hold 23%. The specimen sequenced was blood. Every receptor here comes from a human donor in good health. Both conserved end residues are part of each CDR3. The D gene is left open where the match is weak. The size of a clone is reported for some rows only, either as once, few or many, or as a class for expanded clones.

TRBV29-1	TRBD2	many	TRBJ2-3	TGCAGCGTGACTAGCGGCACAGATACGCAGTATTTT	CSVTSGTDTQYF
TRBV9	TRBD1	-	TRBJ1-2	TGTGCCAGCAGCGTAGGGCAGGGGGCCTTTTCTAGCTATGGCTACACCTTC	CASSVGQGAFSSYGYTF
TRBV9	-	-	TRBJ1-1	TGTGCCAGCAGCGAACAGGGTCTGGAAATCGTTGAAGCTTTCTTT	CASSEQGLEIVEAFF
TRBV27	-	-	TRBJ1-4	TGTGCCAGCAGCGCCGTCGGGGGGACCCTATCAGGAAAACTGTTTTTT	CASSAVGGTLSGKLFF
TRBV29-1	-	-	TRBJ2-7	TGCAGCGTTACCGGTCCAAACTACGAGCAGTACTTC	CSVTGPNYEQYF
TRBV28	TRBD1	-	TRBJ1-2	TGTGCCAGCAGTTTACCCGGACAGGATCTTAACTATGGCTACACCTTC	CASSLPGQDLNYGYTF
TRBV11-2	-	-	TRBJ2-3	TGTGCCAGCAGCTGGGTCCGGGGACTGAGCACAGATACGCAGTATTTT	CASSWVRGLSTDTQYF
TRBV7-2	-	few	TRBJ2-7	TGTGCCAGCACCTCAACAGGTTCTCCCGACGAGCAGTACTTC	CASTSTGSPDEQYF
TRBV20-1	-	many	TRBJ2-4	TGCAGTGCTAGGCTCAGCCAACTTGGAAACATTCAGTACTTC	CSARLSQLGNIQYF
TRBV20-1	-	few	TRBJ2-6	TGCAGTGCTGTCACACCGGGGGCCAACGTCCTGACTTTC	CSAVTPGANVLTF
TRBV18	TRBD2	-	TRBJ2-3	TGTGCCAGCTCAGCCCGACTAGCGGGGGCCCGCACAGATACGCAGTATTTT	CASSARLAGARTDTQYF
TRBV4-2	TRBD1	-	TRBJ2-1	TGTGCCAGCAGCCTCGAGACAGGGGGCTACGGTGAGCAGTTCTTC	CASSLETGGYGEQFF
TRBV4-3	-	many	TRBJ2-6	TGCGCCAGCAGCCTTCTCCCCCGGACCTCTGGGGCCAACGTCCTGACTTTC	CASSLLPRTSGANVLTF
TRBV7-9	TRBD1	-	TRBJ2-5	TGTGCCAGCACCCTAGGACAGGTCTCCGGGACCCAGTACTTC	CASTLGQVSGTQYF
TRBV12-3/TRBV12-4	-	-	TRBJ2-7	TGTGCCAGCAGTTTCGGAAGGGGGGTGGTTTACGAGCAGTACTTC	CASSFGRGVVYEQYF
TRBV20-1	-	-	TRBJ2-1	TGCAGTGCCCGACCACCCTCATCCTGGAGGTACAATGAGCAGTTCTTC	CSARPPSSWRYNEQFF
TRBV25-1	-	few	TRBJ1-2	TGTGCCAGCAGTGCGGACGGATTCTATGGCTACACCTTC	CASSADGFYGYTF
TRBV6-2/TRBV6-3	TRBD1	few	TRBJ2-7	TGTGCCAGCAGTCCTATCTGGGACAGTACTACCTACGAGCAGTACTTC	CASSPIWDSTTYEQYF
TRBV28	TRBD2	-	TRBJ2-1	TGTGCCAGCACCACTAGCGGCCTATTTAAAAATGAGCAGTTCTTC	CASTTSGLFKNEQFF
TRBV7-2	TRBD2	few	TRBJ2-1	TGTGCCAGCAGCTTAAACGGTCCACCGAGCGGGATTGCGGGGAATGAGCAGTTCTTC	CASSLNGPPSGIAGNEQFF
TRBV7-9	-	few	TRBJ2-3	TGTGCCAGCAGCTTCTGGAGCGCTGGCCAGCGTACGCAGTATTTT	CASSFWSAGQRTQYF
TRBV6-2/TRBV6-3	-	-	TRBJ2-7	TGTGCCAGCAGTTACGCGGGACCCCGAATCTTTTGCGAGCAGTACTTC	CASSYAGPRIFCEQYF
TRBV7-9	TRBD1	-	TRBJ1-2	TGTGCCAGCAGCTCAGGACAGGGAACTCCATATGGCTACACCTTC	CASSSGQGTPYGYTF
TRBV4-3	-	-	TRBJ2-5	TGCGCCAGCAGCCAAGACGGCGGACGAAGAGAGCAGTACTTC	CASSQDGGRREQYF
TRBV20-1	-	-	TRBJ1-5	TGCAGTGCTGTAGATACAGGAACACCCAATCAGCCCCAGCATTTT	CSAVDTGTPNQPQHF
TRBV9	TRBD2	few	TRBJ2-3	TGTGCCAGCAGTCCCCCGGGGGGGCTAGATACGCAGTATTTT	CASSPPGGLDTQYF
TRBV4-1	-	-	TRBJ1-2	TGCGCCAGCAGCCAGTTGACAGGTTACAGCGGCTACACCTTC	CASSQLTGYSGYTF
TRBV20-1	-	-	TRBJ2-7	TGCAGTGCTGGGCCTAGTAGGACAGCTTCCTACGAGCAGTACTTC	CSAGPSRTASYEQYF
TRBV5-1	-	-	TRBJ2-3	TGCGCCAGCTGGGGGGACTCGAAGACAGATACGCAGTATTTT	CASWGDSKTDTQYF
TRBV6-6	-	few	TRBJ1-2	TGTGCCAGCACCTTCGAGTCGGCAGGGGTCGAGGGTGGCTACACCTTC	CASTFESAGVEGGYTF
TRBV30	-	few	TRBJ1-2	TGTGCCTGGAGTGTGTGGCAGGGCGGTGGCTACACCTTC	CAWSVWQGGGYTF
TRBV20-1	TRBD1	few	TRBJ2-5	TGCAGTGGACAGGGGCAAAGGGAGACCCAGTACTTC	CSGQGQRETQYF
TRBV12-3/TRBV12-4	-	-	TRBJ2-7	TGTGCCAGCAGTTTAGCTTTAGGGTTCTACGAGCAGTACTTC	CASSLALGFYEQYF
TRBV6-6	-	-	TRBJ2-5	TGTGCCAGCAGTTACTCACCGGGGATACAAGAGACCCAGTACTTC	CASSYSPGIQETQYF
TRBV28	-	-	TRBJ1-2	TGTGCCAGCAGGCCTGCTCGGGGAACAAACTATGGCTACACCTTC	CASRPARGTNYGYTF
TRBV27	-	-	TRBJ1-5	TGTGCCAGCAGTTCCACGATACGGAATAGCAATCACCCCCAGCATTTT	CASSSTIRNSNHPQHF
TRBV4-3	-	-	TRBJ2-1	TGCGCCAGCAGCCAAGATTCGAGGGGCAACTACAATGAGCAGTTCTTC	CASSQDSRGNYNEQFF
TRBV7-2	TRBD1	-	TRBJ2-7	TGTGCCAGCAGCTTCCCGGGACAGGACTCCTCTTTAGCCTACAATGGGCAGTACTTC	CASSFPGQDSSLAYNGQYF
TRBV9	TRBD2	-	TRBJ2-5	TGTGCCAGCAGCACGCCCAAGACGGGGGGAGACCTAACCCAGTACTTC	CASSTPKTGGDLTQYF
TRBV5-5	-	few	TRBJ1-2	TGTGCCAGCAGCTTGGGGGCAGGGGTGTATGGCTACACCTTC	CASSLGAGVYGYTF
TRBV15	-	-	TRBJ2-2	TGTGCCACCAGGGGGGGCGCGACGGGGGAGCTGTTTTTT	CATRGGATGELFF
TRBV7-6	-	few	TRBJ1-1	TGTGCCAGCTCTCCACAGGGTACGAACACTGAAGCTTTCTTT	CASSPQGTNTEAFF
TRBV7-2	-	-	TRBJ1-1	TGTGCCAGCAGCGAGGATTATGAAGCTTTCTTT	CASSEDYEAFF